The count of the clone carrying this TCR beta chain is one. Its antigen remains unidentified. Trimming removed 3 bases from V and 3 bases from J; junction bases left unmatched: 3. The germline V gene has CDR1 SGHDT and CDR2 YYEEEE. The CDR3 is made up of 14 amino acids. The record originates from a study of CD4 T cell repertoires in COVID-19. The wider study: Other coronavirus spike proteins restimulated relabeled CFSE-low cells expanded with IL-2 for approximately eleven days. The study's findings and limits: Two or all three memory subsets shared several highly expanded SARS-CoV-2-reactive clonotypes. Some SARS-CoV-2 clonotypes, between about 6.5 and 25%, recurred in SARS-CoV and/or HKU1 cultures.

Using immunoSEQ multiplex PCR, the repertoire was profiled, and TCRdb retains in-frame clones only, with some absent. This table has 20,000 to 30,000 clones, over 85% appearing once. These memory T cells were uncultured and sequenced directly after ex vivo isolation. The source material was circulating follicular helper CD4+ T cells (cTfh) from blood, sampled before the COVID-19 pandemic. The source is a human donor who had COVID-19. The chain combines TRBV5-6 with TRBJ2-3; 8 nucleotides align to TRBD2. The CDR3 DNA sequence: TGTGCCAGCAGCTCGCTAGCGGGTACAGATACGCAGTATTTT. The encoded protein is CASSSLAGTDTQYF.